This passage covers 27 T cell receptor beta chains from one sample sequenced in a study of CD8 T cells in Susac syndrome. RNA in amounts of about 0.5 to 1 ug was reverse transcribed with random hexamers. Using its own MiXCR run on the immunoSEQ multiplex PCR reads, TCRdb lists one record per CDR3 protein. Of approximately 100,000 distinct CDR3 sequences listed, about nine tenths are singletons. The specimen sequenced was CD8+ T cells from PBMCs. The receptor source for this set is a human donor in good health.

The chain is built from TRBV6-2 or TRBV6-3 and TRBJ2-7; weak D call: TRBD2 (6 bases). The CDR3 has 14 residues. Germline-derived CDR1 and CDR2 are MNHEY and SVGEGT. Trimming removed 2 bases from V and 4 bases from J, with 12 bases in between. The CDR3 loop reads CASSYRGSTYEQYF. CDR3 DNA sequence: TGTGCCAGCAGTTACCGGGGGTCTACGTACGAGCAGTACTTC.

The chain combines TRBV10-3 with TRBJ2-5; unclear D gene. The V and J ends lost 2 bases and 5 bases respectively, with 12 bases between them. CDR3 size: 14 residues. CDR1 and CDR2 (germline): ENHRY, SYGVKD. The CDR3 DNA is TGTGCCATCAGTGAGCCGTCGGGTGTTGAGACCCAGTACTTC. Its translation is CAISEPSGVETQYF.

The rearrangement uses TRBV7-8 and TRBJ2-7; D remains ambiguous. Trimming pared 4 bases from V and 0 bases from J, leaving 10 bases between. This CDR3 is built from 14 residues. Germline V gene lookup returns CDR1 SGHVS and CDR2 FQNEAQ. CDR3 DNA: TGTGCCAGCAGCTCACCGTCGAGCTCCTACGAGCAGTACTTC. Its translation is CASSSPSSSYEQYF.

This chain uses TRBV7-2 with TRBJ2-7; the D is unclear. Trimming pared 4 bases from V and 3 bases from J, leaving 4 bases between. Germline assignment: CDR1 SGHTA and CDR2 FQGNSA. The CDR3 consists of 11 residues. The CDR3 DNA reads as TGTGCCAGCAGCTGGGGCTACGAGCAGTACTTC. This gives the protein CASSWGYEQYF.

This clonotype was found once. The chain is built from TRBV7-2 and TRBJ2-1, with 9 bases lining up with TRBD2. The CDR3 has 14 amino acids. The junction had 5 bases not matched to a gene; V was cut back by 5 bases and J by 6 bases. Germline CDR1 is SGHTA and CDR2 is FQGNSA. In DNA, the CDR3 is TGTGCCAGCAGCACCGGGACTAGCCGCAATGAGCAGTTCTTC. This sequence encodes CASSTGTSRNEQFF.

In its sample, this clonotype was seen once. The V and J genes are TRBV14 and TRBJ2-7; 7 nucleotides align to TRBD2. Germline lookup yields CDR1 SGHDN and CDR2 FVKESK. The ends lost 5 bases at V and 1 base at J; junction bases unmatched: 5. CDR3 length: 14 amino acids. In DNA, the CDR3 is TGTGCCAGCAGCTCTCACGGGGGGTCCTACGAGCAGTACTTC. It codes for CASSSHGGSYEQYF.

V and J are TRBV7-8 and TRBJ2-2; D is perhaps TRBD1 or TRBD2 (5 bases each). The CDR3 runs to 15 residues. V was shortened by 4 bases and J by 6 bases, with 15 bases between the two germline ends. CDR1 is SGHVS and CDR2 is FQNEAQ in the germline V gene. The CDR3 region is CASSSRPGLPGELFF. DNA for the CDR3: TGTGCCAGCAGCTCGAGGCCGGGGCTACCCGGGGAGCTGTTTTTT. Looking up the rest from reference TRBV7-8 and TRBJ2-2 gives the full variable domain: GAGVSQSPRYKVAKRGQDVALRCDPISGHVSLFWYQQALGQGPEFLTYFQNEAQLDKSGLPSDRFFAERPEGSVSTLKIQRTQQEDSAVYLCASSSRPGLPGELFFGEGSRLTVL.

V is TRBV27 and J is TRBJ2-1; 15 nucleotides align to TRBD2. The CDR3 loop spans 16 amino acids. Germline V lookup: CDR1 MNHEY, CDR2 SMNVEV (reference sequence). Trimming cost V 5 bases and J 5 bases; bases outside gene matches: 4. The CDR3 DNA follows: TGTGCCAGCAGTCGGCGGACTAGCGGGGGGGACAATGAGCAGTTCTTC. This sequence encodes CASSRRTSGGDNEQFF.

V and J are TRBV1 and TRBJ2-7; the DNA was not used to check the table's D call, TRBD2. TRBV1 is noted as a pseudogene. This CDR3 is 17 amino acids long. The CDR3 is CTSSHQILLAVAYEQYF. In DNA form, the CDR3 reads TGCACCAGCAGTCATCAAATCCTCCTAGCGGTAGCCTACGAGCAGTACTTC.

The V gene is TRBV20-1, the J gene TRBJ1-5, with a possible D match to TRBD1 (5 bases). Germline CDR1 reads DFQATT; CDR2 reads SNEGSKA (reference sequence). Trimming stripped 4 bases from V and 0 bases from J, with 10 bases between. There are 14 residues in the CDR3. The CDR3 protein is CSANPDTSNQPQHF. The DNA of the CDR3 is TGCAGTGCTAACCCGGACACTAGCAATCAGCCCCAGCATTTT.

J is TRBJ1-1 and V is TRBV10-3; D perhaps matches TRBD1 (5 bases). The V end lost 6 bases, the J end lost 3 bases, and 14 bases lay between the germline ends. CDR3 length: 14 amino acids. Per the germline V gene, CDR1 is ENHRY and CDR2 is SYGVKD. The CDR3 DNA reads TGTGCCATCAGACGGACAATCGCGGACACTGAAGCTTTCTTT. Residues: CAIRRTIADTEAFF.

This clonotype was picked up a small number of times. V and J are TRBV6-2 or TRBV6-3 and TRBJ1-5, with D unclear. The germline V gene encodes CDR1 MNHEY and CDR2 SVGEGT. Trimming took 5 bases from V and 4 from J, leaving 12 bases between them. This CDR3 has 14 residues. The CDR3 DNA reads TGTGCCAGCAGTCCGGATGGGCTTAATCAGCCCCAGCATTTT. It codes for CASSPDGLNQPQHF.

CDR3 coding DNA: TGTGCCGAGGGAGCAGGGCGGACTGAAGCTTTCTTT. Its protein product is CAEGAGRTEAFF. The genes are TRBV30 and TRBJ1-1, with a weak D call TRBD1 (5 bases). The V end was cut by 8 bases, the J end by 5 bases, with 15 bases between. Germline lookup yields CDR1 GTSNPN and CDR2 SVGIG (reference sequence). The CDR3 loop spans 12 amino acids.

A single count supports this clonotype. The J gene is TRBJ1-1, the V gene TRBV29-1; TRBD1 might be the D (5 bases). The length of the CDR3 is 12 residues. V lost 5 bases, J lost 1 base, and 8 bases lay in between. Germline V CDR1 and CDR2: SQVTM, ANQGSEA. DNA for the CDR3: TGCAGCGTTTCTGACAGGAACACTGAAGCTTTCTTT. Its protein is CSVSDRNTEAFF.

This clonotype was seen a few times. V usage is TRBV7-9 and J usage is TRBJ2-7, with D maybe TRBD1 (5 bases). V was shortened by 0 bases and J by 1 base, with 7 bases between the two germline ends. The CDR3 totals 14 residues. The germline CDR1 and CDR2 sequences are SEHNR and FQNEAQ (reference sequence). CDR3 sequence reads: CASSLASGSYEQYF. CDR3 in DNA: TGTGCCAGCAGCTTAGCCTCAGGGTCCTACGAGCAGTACTTC.

The rearrangement links TRBV5-1 to TRBJ2-5, with 9 positions matching TRBD1. The J segment lost 5 bases and the V segment lost 4 bases, leaving 6 bases of the junction unmatched. This CDR3 is built from 14 residues. The germline V gene encodes CDR1 SGHRS and CDR2 YFSETQ. CDR3: CASSMGQGEETQYF. As DNA, the CDR3 is TGCGCCAGCAGCATGGGACAGGGAGAGGAGACCCAGTACTTC. Based on the CDR3 plus reference TRBV5-1 and TRBJ2-5, the full variable domain is KAGVTQTPRYLIKTRGQQVTLSCSPISGHRSVSWYQQTPGQGLQFLFEYFSETQRNKGNFPGRFSGRQFSNSRSEMNVSTLELGDSALYLCASSMGQGEETQYFGPGTRLLVL.

This rearrangement joins TRBV2 to TRBJ1-2, with D unresolved. The germline V gene has CDR1 SNHLY and CDR2 FYNNEI. CDR3 length: 14 residues. V lost 3 bases and J lost 3, with 11 bases in between. The CDR3 spells CASSDGRADYGYTF. DNA for the CDR3: TGTGCCAGCAGTGACGGGAGGGCGGACTATGGCTACACCTTC.

This clonotype was counted a single time. V usage is TRBV7-3 and J usage is TRBJ2-1; 8 bases match TRBD2. The V gene end was trimmed by 5 bases and the J gene end by 7 bases; junction bases not matched to a gene: 10. CDR3 length equals 15 residues. Germline V gene sequence: CDR1 SGHTA, CDR2 FQGTGA. CDR3 coding DNA: TGTGCCAGCAGCCATAATAGCGGGACCCAGAATGAGCAGTTCTTC. Residues: CASSHNSGTQNEQFF.

The DNA for the CDR3 is TGTGCCAGCGCCGTCTTAATGGGTTCGCAGTATTTT. Its protein product is CASAVLMGSQYF. The V call is TRBV7-2, the J call TRBJ2-3; D gene unclear. The CDR3 totals 12 residues. The germline V gene encodes CDR1 SGHTA and CDR2 FQGNSA. V shed 8 bases and J shed 10 bases, with 16 bases lying between them.

The V call is TRBV7-2, the J call TRBJ1-4; TRBD1 matches at 8 bases. Germline V gene lookup returns CDR1 SGHTA and CDR2 FQGNSA. Losses at the gene ends were 3 bases for V and 4 bases for J; bases not matched to a gene: 4. The CDR3 runs to 15 residues. The CDR3 sequence is CASSLGDRNNEKLFF. In DNA, the CDR3 is TGTGCCAGCAGCTTGGGGGACAGGAATAATGAAAAACTGTTTTTT.

The V call is TRBV7-2, the J call TRBJ1-1; D is unresolved. Trimming left V 3 bases short and J 10 bases short, with 12 bases between. The germline CDR1 and CDR2 sequences are SGHTA and FQGNSA. This CDR3 spans 12 amino acids. CDR3: CASSLERNGAFF. The CDR3 DNA reads as TGTGCCAGCAGCTTGGAGAGGAATGGAGCTTTCTTT.

This clonotype was observed a few times. The V call is TRBV20-1, the J call TRBJ1-1; 7 bases align to TRBD1. CDR3 length: 14 residues. Losses at the gene ends were 2 bases for V and 1 base for J; bases not matched to a gene: 4. Germline CDR1 is DFQATT and CDR2 is SNEGSKA (reference sequence). The DNA for the CDR3 is TGCAGTGCTAGATCACAGGGGCCGAACACTGAAGCTTTCTTT. It codes for CSARSQGPNTEAFF.

CDR3 residues: CASSPATEMNTEAFF. CDR3 DNA sequence: TGCGCCAGCAGCCCGGCGACAGAAATGAACACTGAAGCTTTCTTT. The rearrangement uses TRBV5-1 and TRBJ1-1, with D perhaps TRBD1 (5 bases). V lost 4 bases and J lost 0, with 13 bases in between. The CDR3 totals 15 residues. The germline gives CDR1 SGHRS, CDR2 YFSETQ. Combining the CDR3 with reference TRBV5-1 and TRBJ1-1 gives the whole variable domain KAGVTQTPRYLIKTRGQQVTLSCSPISGHRSVSWYQQTPGQGLQFLFEYFSETQRNKGNFPGRFSGRQFSNSRSEMNVSTLELGDSALYLCASSPATEMNTEAFFGQGTRLTVV.

The rearrangement joins TRBV7-9 to TRBJ2-7, with 8 bases identical to TRBD1. Germline CDR1 reads SEHNR; CDR2 reads FQNEAQ (reference sequence). Losses at the gene ends were 5 bases for V and 5 bases for J; bases not matched to a gene: 14. This CDR3 is built from 16 residues. The CDR3 sequence is CASSPLSSMDRDEQYF. The DNA of the CDR3 is TGTGCCAGCAGCCCCCTCTCCTCAATGGACAGGGACGAGCAGTACTTC. Complete variable domain (other parts from reference TRBV7-9 and TRBJ2-7): DTGVSQNPRHKITKRGQNVTFRCDPISEHNRLYWYRQTLGQGPEFLTYFQNEAQLEKSRLLSDRFSAERPKGSFSTLEIQRTEQGDSAMYLCASSPLSSMDRDEQYFGPGTRLTVT.

The chain is built from TRBV20-1 and TRBJ1-5; D is unresolved. The ends were cut back, 6 bases at V and 6 bases at J, with 12 bases in the middle. CDR3 size: 12 residues. The germline V gene has CDR1 DFQATT and CDR2 SNEGSKA (reference sequence). CDR3 residues: CSANGEGQPQHF. As DNA, the CDR3 is TGCAGTGCCAACGGCGAGGGTCAGCCCCAGCATTTT.

CDR3 sequence (DNA): TGTGCCAGCAGCCCAGCCTGGACAGGTGCCTACGAGCAGTACTTC. Encoded protein: CASSPAWTGAYEQYF. This rearrangement joins TRBV6-1 to TRBJ2-7; 7 positions match TRBD1. The CDR3 contains 15 residues. CDR1 is MNHNS, CDR2 SASEGT, per germline. The junction had 10 bases not matched to a gene; V was cut back by 6 bases and J by 2 bases.

The chain is built from TRBV2 and TRBJ2-3; D assignment may be TRBD1 or TRBD2 (5 bases each). CDR3 length: 13 amino acids. Germline loops: CDR1 SNHLY, CDR2 FYNNEI. Trimming removed 8 bases at V and 0 bases at J, with 9 bases between. Here the CDR3 reads CASREGSTDTQYF. CDR3 in DNA: TGTGCCAGCCGCGAGGGGAGCACAGATACGCAGTATTTT.